This T cell receptor beta chain was sequenced for a study of T cell responses to AZD1222 COVID-19 vaccine. Findings of the study overall: In a largely white British group with more females than males, clonal diversity was possibly underestimated. Variant regions that are unmutated are reportedly the target of nearly half of spike-specific TCRs. Just a handful of people given AZD1222 tested seropositive at baseline.

This clone has only one observation. Antigen: not known. Profiling relied on immunoSEQ multiplex PCR, and the TCRdb table lists in-frame clones only, not all of them. The repertoire holds approximately 130,000 clones, with 92% as singletons. Pooling covered second doses at about 4 or about 12 weeks. The origin of this receptor is an adult who received the AZD1222 COVID-19 vaccine. The input for sequencing was peripheral blood, taken 28 days after the second AZD1222 dose.

The CDR3 spells CASGNNSYEQYF. DNA for the CDR3: TGTGCCAGCGGGAACAACTCCTACGAGCAGTACTTC. The chain employs TRBV7-8 and TRBJ2-7; D gene unclear. Germline loops: CDR1 SGHVS, CDR2 FQNEAQ. With 8 bases removed from V and 0 bases from J, the gap between germline ends came to 8 bases. The CDR3 has 12 residues. The complete variable domain, with remaining parts taken from reference TRBV7-8 and TRBJ2-7, reads GAGVSQSPRYKVAKRGQDVALRCDPISGHVSLFWYQQALGQGPEFLTYFQNEAQLDKSGLPSDRFFAERPEGSVSTLKIQRTQQEDSAVYLCASGNNSYEQYFGPGTRLTVT.